These 10 T cell receptor beta chains were all obtained from the same sample, sequenced in a study of T cells in Graves' hyperthyroidism and ophthalmopathy (dated by TCRdb to the late 2010s). The library was made by multiplex PCR. Sequencing took place on an Illumina HiSeq 2000. TCR beta CDR3 regions were amplified from RNA transcripts. For the first round of RT-PCR on the TCR CDR3, the HTBI primer set was used together with the Qiagen OneStep RT-PCR kit. In TCRdb, the public reads were trimmed at Q25 with fastp and aligned with MiXCR, with productive beta chains retained. Under each unique CDR3 protein, matching rows form one entry showing the most common genes and DNA. This sample is represented by 300,000 to 450,000 distinct CDR3 sequences; 20% to 25% of them were singletons. The top ten constitute 73% of the sample. The sample comprised blood. The receptors originated from a man in his fifties with Graves' hyperthyroidism.

This clonotype was detected many times. The chain uses TRBV29-1 and TRBJ2-1, with a possible D match to TRBD2 (6 bases). Between the trimmed V and J ends, which lost 7 bases and 0 bases, there was a span of 10 bases. Per germline, CDR1 SQVTM and CDR2 ANQGSEA. The CDR3 has 13 amino acids. CDR3 sequence: CSGGGSSYNEQFF. The CDR3 DNA reads TGCAGCGGCGGAGGGAGCTCCTACAATGAGCAGTTCTTC.

The V gene is TRBV6-1, the J gene TRBJ2-1, with 13 bases that match TRBD2. Germline V gene sequence: CDR1 MNHNS, CDR2 SASEGT. The CDR3 is 17 amino acids. Germline trimming cut 6 bases from V and 12 bases from J; bases unmatched to any gene: 17. The CDR3 bases are TGTGCCAGCAGGGGGGGGACTAGCGGGAAGTCGGGTTCGTGGCAGTTCTTC. It yields the protein CASRGGTSGKSGSWQFF.

This clonotype appeared a single time. The rearrangement links TRBV20-1 to TRBJ1-6; 10 nucleotides align to TRBD1. The germline V gene encodes CDR1 DFQATT and CDR2 SNEGSKA (reference sequence). The CDR3 spans 15 residues. Trimming removed 1 base from V and 5 bases from J; junction bases left unmatched: 2. The CDR3 protein is CSARGGTGDNSPLHF. The CDR3 nucleotides are TGCAGTGCTAGAGGGGGGACAGGGGATAATTCACCCCTCCACTTT.

This clonotype was picked up a small number of times. The V gene is TRBV18, the J gene TRBJ2-1; 9 bases align to TRBD2. The CDR3 has 15 amino acids. The germline CDR1 and CDR2 sequences are KGHSH and LQKENI. Trimming removed 2 bases from V and 3 bases from J; junction bases left unmatched: 2. The CDR3: CASSPVAGDYNEQFF. The CDR3 DNA sequence: TGTGCCAGCTCACCAGTAGCGGGAGACTACAATGAGCAGTTCTTC.

This chain uses TRBV5-1 with TRBJ2-3; D perhaps matches TRBD1 (5 bases). From germline, CDR1 is SGHRS and CDR2 YFSETQ. The CDR3 is 13 residues long. V was pared by 3 bases and J by 3 bases, with 8 bases between. The CDR3 here is CASSWTRTDTQYF. DNA for the CDR3: TGCGCCAGCAGCTGGACACGGACAGATACGCAGTATTTT.

This clonotype was counted ten times or more. The V and J genes are TRBV6-1 and TRBJ2-7; D not resolved. Germline-derived CDR1 and CDR2 are MNHNS and SASEGT. The CDR3 runs 13 residues. The germline V and J ends were trimmed by 1 base and 3 bases, with 7 bases remaining between them. The CDR3 sequence: CASSEVGSYEQYF. CDR3 sequence (DNA): TGTGCCAGCAGTGAAGTGGGTAGCTACGAGCAGTACTTC.

The chain employs TRBV6-1 and TRBJ1-4, with TRBD1 identical over 8 bases. V was clipped by 5 bases and J by 7 bases; unmatched bases: 6. This CDR3 comprises 14 residues. Germline V lookup: CDR1 MNHNS, CDR2 SASEGT. Here the CDR3 reads CASSFDRGGEKLFF. CDR3 sequence (DNA): TGTGCCAGCAGTTTCGACAGGGGCGGTGAAAAACTGTTTTTT.

Here the CDR3 DNA reads TGTGCCAGCAGCTCCGGGACTAGCGGGATCGAGCAGTACTTC. This sequence encodes CASSSGTSGIEQYF. The V and J genes are TRBV7-9 and TRBJ2-7; 13 bases fit TRBD2. V shed 4 bases, J shed 6 bases, and the junction held 3 bases outside the gene matches. This CDR3 is 14 amino acids long. Germline V gene data show CDR1 as SEHNR and CDR2 as FQNEAQ (reference sequence). Complete variable domain (other parts from reference TRBV7-9 and TRBJ2-7): DTGVSQNPRHKITKRGQNVTFRCDPISEHNRLYWYRQTLGQGPEFLTYFQNEAQLEKSRLLSDRFSAERPKGSFSTLEIQRTEQGDSAMYLCASSSGTSGIEQYFGPGTRLTVT.

This clonotype was found a few times. This chain joins TRBV25-1 and TRBJ1-4; a weak D match, TRBD1 (6 bases). Germline CDR1 reads MGHDK; CDR2 reads SYGVNS. The CDR3 runs 13 residues. The V end lost 6 bases, the J end lost 8 bases, and 13 bases lay between the germline ends. CDR3 sequence: CASSPTGLEKLFF. CDR3 bases: TGTGCCAGCAGCCCAACAGGGTTGGAAAAACTGTTTTTT.

The rearrangement uses TRBV7-9 and TRBJ2-1, with D perhaps TRBD2 (6 bases). Germline values: CDR1 SEHNR, CDR2 FQNEAQ (reference sequence). V shed 5 bases and J shed 8 bases, with 22 bases lying between them. The CDR3 totals 16 residues. For the CDR3, the DNA is TGTGCCAGCAGCGTGGAGGGAGTACATAAAGACGATGAGCAGTTCTTC. Translated: CASSVEGVHKDDEQFF.